The 27 T cell receptor beta chains given below trace back to one sample, sequenced in a study of T-cell memory formation after mild COVID-19. TCRdb analysed the 5' RACE reads with MiXCR anew, one entry per CDR3 protein. The data contain a few hundred thousand distinct CDR3 sequences, around 16% of them singletons. Sequenced material: PBMCs or a T cell subset sorted from them (not recorded which). The origin of the receptors is a man between 18 and 29 years old who had mild COVID-19 (a few samples of this study predate the infection). Cell type and time point are not known.

The chain is built from TRBV30 and TRBJ1-1, with 10 bases lining up with TRBD1. The germline gives CDR1 GTSNPN, CDR2 SVGIG (reference sequence). The CDR3 loop spans 12 amino acids. Unmatched junction bases numbered 2, after V lost 6 bases and J lost 4 bases. CDR3 nucleotide sequence: TGTGCCTGTTGGGACAGGGGCACTGAAGCTTTCTTT. Protein sequence: CACWDRGTEAFF.

The chain joins TRBV7-8 to TRBJ2-1; D is possibly TRBD1 (5 bases). This CDR3 spans 16 amino acids. The germline CDR1 and CDR2 sequences are SGHVS and FQNEAQ. The germline V and J ends were trimmed by 0 bases and 5 bases, with 14 bases remaining between them. The chain's CDR3 is CASSLARQGIDNEQFF. CDR3 DNA sequence: TGTGCCAGCAGCTTAGCGCGCCAGGGAATCGACAATGAGCAGTTCTTC.

This clonotype was observed a handful of times. The chain employs TRBV6-5 and TRBJ1-3; D is unresolved. The CDR3 has 12 residues. Germline lookup yields CDR1 MNHEY and CDR2 SVGAGI. V shed 6 bases and J shed 4 bases, with 7 bases lying between them. The CDR3 protein is CASSGSGNTIYF. In DNA form, the CDR3 reads TGTGCCAGCAGCGGTTCGGGAAACACCATATATTTT.

This clonotype has a handful of counts. This rearrangement joins TRBV20-1 to TRBJ2-1; D call uncertain. V lost 3 bases and J 5 bases, leaving 14 bases between the germline ends. CDR3 length equals 14 residues. Germline V gene data show CDR1 as DFQATT and CDR2 as SNEGSKA (reference sequence). CDR3 coding DNA: TGCAGTGCTAGTCGGCCAGGTGCTAACAATGAGCAGTTCTTC. As protein: CSASRPGANNEQFF.

The rearrangement joins TRBV7-3 to TRBJ2-2; D is uncertain. The CDR3 is made up of 15 amino acids. CDR1 is SGHTA, CDR2 FQGTGA, per germline. With 8 bases removed from V and 0 bases from J, the gap between germline ends came to 13 bases. The CDR3 DNA follows: TGTGCCAGCGGGCGTGACACCGCGAACACCGGGGAGCTGTTTTTT. Amino acids: CASGRDTANTGELFF.

The chain uses TRBV21-1 and TRBJ1-4; TRBD1, as called in the table, went unchecked against the DNA. TRBV21-1 is noted as a pseudogene. The CDR3 is 17 amino acids. This CDR3 reads CASRLKEGGAGWEKLFF. In DNA form, the CDR3 reads TGTGCCAGCAGACTAAAAGAAGGGGGGGCAGGATGGGAAAAACTGTTTTTT.

In DNA form, the CDR3 reads TGTGCCAGCAGTTCGACAGGGGAGGGTGGCTACACCTTC. Protein: CASSSTGEGGYTF. The V gene is TRBV12-3 or TRBV12-4, the J gene TRBJ1-2; TRBD1 matches at 8 bases. The trim removed 4 bases at V and 7 bases at J, leaving 5 bases unmatched. CDR3 length: 13 amino acids.

This clonotype occurred a few times. The J gene is TRBJ1-2, the V gene TRBV4-3; D is undetermined. Germline V CDR1 and CDR2: LGHNA, YSLEER. Trimming removed 0 bases at V and 7 bases at J, with 12 bases between. This CDR3 is built from 14 residues. In nucleotides, the CDR3 is TGCGCCAGCAGCCAAGATCTGGAGACGGGTGGCTACACCTTC. It translates to CASSQDLETGGYTF.

A remark on this clonotype: This may arise from a read error, as a much more abundant clone is one base away. The V call is TRBV7-9, the J call TRBJ1-3; D gene unclear. The CDR3 length is 12 residues. Germline assignment: CDR1 SEHNR and CDR2 FQNEAQ (reference sequence). Trimming took off 2 bases at V and 4 bases at J, with 3 bases between the two ends. The CDR3 spells CASSLYGNTIYF. The CDR3 DNA sequence: TGTGCCAGCAGCTTATACGGAAACACCATATATTTT.

The V call is TRBV10-3, the J call TRBJ2-2; D is undetermined. Germline lookup yields CDR1 ENHRY and CDR2 SYGVKD. The CDR3 covers 12 residues. Trimming stripped 2 bases from V and 3 bases from J, with 1 base between. The CDR3 region has the DNA TGTGCCATCAGTGAGCACACCGGGGAGCTGTTTTTT. Amino acids: CAISEHTGELFF.

V gene TRBV20-1 combines with J gene TRBJ2-3; 10 nucleotides agree with TRBD2. J gave up 5 bases and V 0 bases, and 5 bases lay outside the gene matches. The CDR3 runs 15 residues. Germline CDR1 is DFQATT and CDR2 is SNEGSKA (reference sequence). The CDR3 here is CSARDPAGGEDTQYF. In DNA, the CDR3 is TGCAGTGCTAGAGATCCAGCGGGGGGGGAAGATACGCAGTATTTT.

This chain connects TRBV12-3 or TRBV12-4 to TRBJ1-1; D is unclear. The CDR3 is 13 residues long. V shed 4 bases and J shed 2 bases, with 8 bases lying between them. The CDR3 nucleotides are TGTGCCAGCAGTTACGCCCGCAACACTGAAGCTTTCTTT. It translates to CASSYARNTEAFF.

The rearrangement joins TRBV18 to TRBJ1-6; unclear D gene. The CDR3 covers 14 residues. CDR1 and CDR2 from the germline V gene are KGHSH and LQKENI. V lost 3 bases and J 7 bases, leaving 10 bases between the germline ends. The CDR3 sequence is CASSPGMGNSPLHF. The CDR3 coding sequence is TGTGCCAGCTCACCCGGGATGGGGAATTCACCCCTCCACTTT.

The sample holds a few counts of this clonotype. V usage is TRBV7-9 and J usage is TRBJ1-1; possible D gene TRBD1, 5 bases. The CDR3 covers 15 residues. The V end lost 1 base, the J end lost 0 bases, and 9 bases lay between the germline ends. The germline V gene has CDR1 SEHNR and CDR2 FQNEAQ (reference sequence). CDR3 nucleotides: TGTGCCAGCAGCTTAGGGCTGGGGCTGAACACTGAAGCTTTCTTT. It specifies CASSLGLGLNTEAFF.

This clonotype appeared a few times. This chain connects TRBV6-6 to TRBJ2-7; TRBD2 is a possible D gene (5 bases). Germline V lookup: CDR1 MNHNY, CDR2 SVGAGI (reference sequence). There are 14 residues in the CDR3. V dropped 8 bases and J dropped 2 bases, with 16 bases sitting between them. The CDR3 region has the DNA TGTGCCAGCCGGGGAAGGACTTTAACCTACGAGCAGTACTTC. Its translation is CASRGRTLTYEQYF.

V and J are TRBV7-2 and TRBJ2-3; D may be TRBD1 or TRBD2 (5 bases each). The CDR3 contains 14 residues. The germline V gene has CDR1 SGHTA and CDR2 FQGNSA. V was clipped by 1 base and J by 6 bases, with 11 bases between them. CDR3 nucleotide sequence: TGTGCCAGCAGCTTAGTAGGCAGGGAGGATACGCAGTATTTT. Translating gives CASSLVGREDTQYF.

This clonotype was recorded a few times. V and J are TRBV6-5 and TRBJ2-3, with TRBD2 as a possible D gene (5 bases). The CDR3 is made up of 14 amino acids. V dropped 0 bases and J dropped 9 bases, with 13 bases sitting between them. From germline, CDR1 is MNHEY and CDR2 SVGAGI. The CDR3 DNA follows: TGTGCCAGCAGTTACTCGGCGCTTGGGGAGACGCAGTATTTT. It translates to CASSYSALGETQYF.

V is TRBV20-1 and J is TRBJ2-7; D ambiguous. The V end lost 0 bases, the J end lost 2 bases, and 11 bases lay between the germline ends. CDR3 length: 14 residues. The germline V gene encodes CDR1 DFQATT and CDR2 SNEGSKA (reference sequence). CDR3 sequence: CSARDWVSAYEQYF. The CDR3 DNA reads TGCAGTGCTAGAGATTGGGTCTCGGCCTACGAGCAGTACTTC.

This clonotype has just a few counts. The genes are TRBV10-3 and TRBJ2-7; a weak D match, TRBD1 (5 bases). V was pared by 5 bases and J by 3 bases, with 14 bases between. Germline-derived CDR1 and CDR2 are ENHRY and SYGVKD. CDR3 length: 14 amino acids. CDR3 protein: CAISNRSSDYEQYF. The CDR3 DNA is TGTGCCATCAGTAACAGGTCGTCGGACTACGAGCAGTACTTC.

The chain employs TRBV6-5 and TRBJ2-2; D possibly uses TRBD1 or TRBD2 (6 bases each). Germline assignment: CDR1 MNHEY and CDR2 SVGAGI. The CDR3 spans 13 residues. V shed 8 bases and J shed 4 bases, with 11 bases lying between them. The CDR3 protein is CASRGQGTGELFF. Here the CDR3 DNA reads TGTGCCAGCCGGGGGCAGGGCACCGGGGAGCTGTTTTTT.

The chain uses TRBV7-2 and TRBJ1-2, with 11 bases lining up with TRBD1. Germline values: CDR1 SGHTA, CDR2 FQGNSA. The CDR3 is made up of 15 amino acids. The trim removed 2 bases at V and 8 bases at J, leaving 7 bases unmatched. In DNA form, the CDR3 reads TGTGCCAGCAGCTTACCCGGACAGGGGGCCTTGGGCTACACCTTC. Protein: CASSLPGQGALGYTF.

The rearrangement uses TRBV7-2 and TRBJ2-5; 7 bases are a match to TRBD1. Trimming removed 6 bases from V and 4 bases from J; junction bases left unmatched: 8. Germline CDR1 and CDR2: SGHTA and FQGNSA. The CDR3 runs to 14 residues. The CDR3 DNA is TGTGCCAGCAGTCCTACAGGGGTCCGAGAGACCCAGTACTTC. Translated, it gives CASSPTGVRETQYF.

This clonotype was seen repeatedly, ten times or more. This sequence joins TRBV11-2 and TRBJ2-7; D is ambiguous. The CDR3 consists of 13 residues. CDR1 is SGHAT and CDR2 is FQNNGV in the germline V gene. V was pared by 0 bases and J by 2 bases, with 5 bases between. The CDR3 DNA follows: TGTGCCAGCAGCTTAGAACAACCCTACGAGCAGTACTTC. This encodes CASSLEQPYEQYF.

J is TRBJ1-1 and V is TRBV7-9; no clear D. The CDR3 runs to 11 residues. Trimming removed 5 bases at V and 11 bases at J, with 12 bases between. CDR1 is SEHNR and CDR2 is FQNEAQ in the germline V gene (reference sequence). CDR3 sequence reads: CASSPNYGAFF. For the CDR3, the DNA is TGTGCCAGCAGCCCTAATTATGGGGCTTTCTTT.

This clonotype was counted only a few times. The chain recombines TRBV15 with TRBJ1-5; D call uncertain. Trimming cost V 0 bases and J 7 bases, with 4 bases left between them. CDR3 length: 12 residues. Per the germline V gene, CDR1 is LNHNV and CDR2 is YYDKDF (reference sequence). The DNA for the CDR3 is TGTGCCACCAGCAGAGATGGGCAGCCCCAGCATTTT. This codes for CATSRDGQPQHF.

This clonotype was detected only a few times. V usage is TRBV4-3 and J usage is TRBJ2-3; 8 positions match TRBD2. The CDR3 runs 17 residues. The germline CDR1 and CDR2 sequences are LGHNA and YSLEER. V dropped 3 bases and J dropped 0; count of bases not matched to a gene: 8. The CDR3 here is CASSQDRGGLSTDTQYF. The DNA for the CDR3 is TGCGCCAGCAGCCAGGACCGGGGGGGCCTGAGCACAGATACGCAGTATTTT.

This clonotype turned up a few times. The V gene is TRBV5-1, the J gene TRBJ2-1; TRBD2 matches 7 bases. The CDR3 has 13 residues. Germline values: CDR1 SGHRS, CDR2 YFSETQ. Trimming took 4 bases from V and 9 from J; bases not matched to a gene: 7. CDR3 bases: TGCGCCAGCAGCGGGGGGGTCTGGGGTGAGCAGTTCTTC. Translation gives CASSGGVWGEQFF.